A single sample gave rise to the 5 T cell receptor beta chains below, sequenced in a study of T cells expressing NK-cell markers. From the 5' RACE reads, TCRdb lists one entry per CDR3 protein and no DNA. This sample's table has 500,000 or so distinct CDR3 sequences. Sequences were obtained from blood T cells: a sorted CD56 or NKG2C T cell subset, CD4+ or CD8+ T cells, or bulk PBMC T cells (not recorded which). These receptors all come from a man aged 18 to 30 in good health.

J is TRBJ2-5 and V is TRBV6-1; absent DNA, TCRdb's TRBD1 call cannot be checked. The germline CDR1 and CDR2 sequences are MNHNS and SASEGT. The CDR3 length is 14 residues. CDR3 amino acids: CASSPQGLRETQYF.

The chain is built from TRBV5-5 and TRBJ2-5; the D call from TCRdb, TRBD1, cannot be confirmed without DNA. The CDR3 covers 17 residues. Germline CDR1 reads SGHKS; CDR2 reads YYEKEE (reference sequence). This CDR3 is CASSSQGQGETWETQYF. Complete variable domain (other parts from reference TRBV5-5 and TRBJ2-5): DAGVTQSPTHLIKTRGQQVTLRCSPISGHKSVSWYQQVLGQGPQFIFQYYEKEERGRGNFPDRFSARQFPNYSSELNVNALLLGDSALYLCASSSQGQGETWETQYFGPGTRLLVL.

V gene TRBV10-2 combines with J gene TRBJ2-1; checking the TCRdb D call of TRBD2 is not possible without DNA. Germline V gene lookup returns CDR1 WSHSY and CDR2 SAAADI. The CDR3 loop spans 15 amino acids. The CDR3 reads CASWRAGDSYNEQFF.

The chain joins TRBV5-4 to TRBJ2-1; TCRdb selects TRBD1, and the lack of DNA leaves this call unchecked. The germline V gene encodes CDR1 SGHNT and CDR2 YYREEE (reference sequence). The length of the CDR3 is 13 residues. The CDR3: CASSMGPRDEQFF.

This chain connects TRBV12-3 or TRBV12-4 to TRBJ2-1; the D call of TRBD2 rests on TCRdb alone, since no DNA is present to check it. The CDR3 totals 18 residues. This CDR3 is CASSPGLAAQSSYNEQFF.